These 12 T cell receptor beta chains came from one sample sequenced in a study of metastatic and nonmetastatic thyroid tumors. There were no patients who had received any treatment before thyroid surgery. TCRdb used MiXCR to call clones anew from the PCR reads. The table lists tens of thousands of clones, 25% to 30% of them singletons, with around a sixth in the top ten. Sequencing was carried out using blood. These receptor sequences come from a female donor with papillary thyroid cancer or a benign thyroid nodule (not recorded which). Some clones in this sample may be carry-over from other donors' samples.

This clone was seen a few times. This chain joins TRBV6-1 and TRBJ2-2, with TRBD1 matching over 9 bases. CDR1 MNHNS and CDR2 SASEGT come from the germline V gene. The CDR3 spans 15 residues. The ends lost 5 bases at V and 1 base at J; junction bases unmatched: 2. CDR3: CASSQTGGNTGELFF. The CDR3 DNA follows: TGTGCCAGCAGTCAGACAGGGGGGAACACCGGGGAGCTGTTTTTT.

The chain is built from TRBV5-8 and TRBJ2-2; 9 bases agree with TRBD2. The CDR3 is 14 amino acids. V trimming: 7 bases; J trimming: 3 bases; junction bases outside the gene matches: 4. Per germline, CDR1 SGHTS and CDR2 YDEGEE. The CDR3 sequence is CASEREVDTGELFF. In DNA form, the CDR3 reads TGTGCCAGCGAGCGGGAGGTTGACACCGGGGAGCTGTTTTTT.

The chain carries TRBV4-1 and TRBJ2-2; either TRBD1 or TRBD2 may fit D (6 bases each). The CDR3 sequence is 14 residues long. Germline V CDR1 and CDR2: MGHRA, YSYEKL. Trimming took 3 bases from V and 9 from J, leaving 14 bases between them. In nucleotides, the CDR3 is TGCGCCAGCAGCCAGGACGAGGGGGGTAGGGAGCTGTTTTTT. Translating it yields CASSQDEGGRELFF.

This clone is medium-sized (0.01 to 0.1%) in the sample. This chain uses TRBV28 with TRBJ2-3, with D tentatively TRBD1 or TRBD2 (5 bases each). This CDR3 is built from 17 residues. V was pared by 6 bases and J by 2 bases, with 21 bases between. Germline CDR1 is MDHEN and CDR2 is SYDVKM. The CDR3 protein is CASSSSPPGPYTDTQYF. CDR3 bases: TGTGCCAGCAGCTCCTCCCCGCCGGGACCGTACACAGATACGCAGTATTTT. Full variable domain (remainder filled in from reference TRBV28 and TRBJ2-3): DVKVTQSSRYLVKRTGEKVFLECVQDMDHENMFWYRQDPGLGLRLIYFSYDVKMKEKGDIPEGYSVSREKKERFSLILESASTNQTSMYLCASSSSPPGPYTDTQYFGPGTRLTVL.

This clone was picked up many times. The genes are TRBV9 and TRBJ2-1; TRBD2 agrees at 14 bases. The CDR3 covers 16 residues. V trimming: 1 base; J trimming: 9 bases; junction bases outside the gene matches: 6. Germline CDR1 is SGDLS and CDR2 is YYNGEE. This CDR3 is CASSVTPGLAGVEQFF. The CDR3 coding sequence is TGTGCCAGCAGCGTAACCCCGGGACTAGCGGGGGTTGAGCAGTTCTTC. Variable domain in full (rest from reference TRBV9 and TRBJ2-1): DSGVTQTPKHLITATGQRVTLRCSPRSGDLSVYWYQQSLDQGLQFLIQYYNGEERAKGNILERFSAQQFPDLHSELNLSSLELGDSALYFCASSVTPGLAGVEQFFGPGTRLTVL.

The rearrangement joins TRBV20-1 to TRBJ2-1, with TRBD1 matching 10 bases. The V and J ends lost 8 bases and 7 bases, in that order; junction bases with no gene match: 11. CDR1 and CDR2 from the germline V gene are DFQATT and SNEGSKA (reference sequence). This CDR3 region has 14 residues. The CDR3 coding sequence is TGCAGTTCTACACCCGGGACAGGGGATAATGAGCAGTTCTTC. It translates to CSSTPGTGDNEQFF.

This clone has more than one count but fewer than ten. This rearrangement joins TRBV6-1 to TRBJ1-5, with a possible D match to TRBD1 (5 bases). The V gene's germline CDR1 is MNHNS and CDR2 SASEGT. The CDR3 length is 16 residues. V lost 1 base, J lost 2 bases, and 12 bases lay in between. Here the CDR3 reads CASSEDAGGGNQPQHF. CDR3 DNA: TGTGCCAGCAGTGAAGACGCCGGGGGTGGCAATCAGCCCCAGCATTTT.

This clone was recorded once. V gene TRBV20-1 combines with J gene TRBJ2-7; 10 bases agree with TRBD2. The length of the CDR3 is 15 residues. Per the germline V gene, CDR1 is DFQATT and CDR2 is SNEGSKA (reference sequence). Unmatched junction bases numbered 6, after V lost 0 bases and J lost 4 bases. CDR3 sequence (DNA): TGCAGTGCTAGAGATCCAGCGGGAGGGGTTTACGAGCAGTACTTC. It translates to CSARDPAGGVYEQYF.

The J gene is TRBJ2-2, the V gene TRBV7-3, with 10 bases identical to TRBD1. The J segment lost 2 bases and the V segment lost 4 bases, leaving 4 bases of the junction unmatched. Germline CDR1 reads SGHTA; CDR2 reads FQGTGA. This CDR3 has 16 amino acids. CDR3 loop: CASSSGQGGNTGELFF. CDR3 in DNA: TGTGCCAGCAGCTCCGGACAGGGGGGTAACACCGGGGAGCTGTTTTTT.

This CDR3 reads CASSLSAGLAGDSPLHF. The CDR3 DNA sequence: TGTGCCAGCAGCTTAAGCGCGGGTTTGGCGGGGGATTCACCCCTCCACTTT. The rearrangement uses TRBV7-6 and TRBJ1-6; tentatively, D is TRBD1 (5 bases). The CDR3 length is 17 residues. V was trimmed by 2 bases and J by 8 bases, leaving 19 bases between them. The V gene's germline CDR1 is SGHVS and CDR2 FNYEAQ.

The chain carries TRBV10-1 and TRBJ2-7; unclear D gene. Germline V gene sequence: CDR1 WNHNN, CDR2 SYGVQD (reference sequence). The CDR3 extends over 14 amino acids. Trimming cost V 0 bases and J 6 bases, with 12 bases left between them. CDR3 loop: CASSESIDPGEQYF. The CDR3 DNA follows: TGCGCCAGCAGTGAGTCGATAGACCCTGGCGAGCAGTACTTC.

The chain recombines TRBV7-2 with TRBJ2-7, with 12 bases identical to TRBD2. The CDR3 has 15 residues. Germline V gene sequence: CDR1 SGHTA, CDR2 FQGNSA. The junction had 7 bases not matched to a gene; V was cut back by 3 bases and J by 7 bases. CDR3 sequence (DNA): TGTGCCAGCAGCTTCACGACTAGCGGGAGTCGAGAGCAGTACTTC. This encodes CASSFTTSGSREQYF.